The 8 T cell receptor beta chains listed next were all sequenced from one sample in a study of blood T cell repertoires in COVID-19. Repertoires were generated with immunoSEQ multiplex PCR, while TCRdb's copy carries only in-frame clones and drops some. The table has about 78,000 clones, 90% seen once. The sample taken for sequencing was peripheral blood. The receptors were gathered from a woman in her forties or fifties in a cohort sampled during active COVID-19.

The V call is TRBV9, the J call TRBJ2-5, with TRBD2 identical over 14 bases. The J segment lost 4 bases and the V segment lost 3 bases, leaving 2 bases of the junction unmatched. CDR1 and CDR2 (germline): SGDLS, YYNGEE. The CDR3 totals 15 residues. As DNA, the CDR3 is TGTGCCAGCAGCGCGGGACTAGCGGGAGTAGAGACCCAGTACTTC. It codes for CASSAGLAGVETQYF.

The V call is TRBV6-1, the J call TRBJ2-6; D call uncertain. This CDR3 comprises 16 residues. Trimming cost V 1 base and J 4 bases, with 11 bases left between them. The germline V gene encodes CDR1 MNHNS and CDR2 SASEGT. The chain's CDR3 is CASSEVWAAGANVLTF. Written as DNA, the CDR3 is TGTGCCAGCAGTGAAGTCTGGGCTGCGGGGGCCAACGTCCTGACTTTC.

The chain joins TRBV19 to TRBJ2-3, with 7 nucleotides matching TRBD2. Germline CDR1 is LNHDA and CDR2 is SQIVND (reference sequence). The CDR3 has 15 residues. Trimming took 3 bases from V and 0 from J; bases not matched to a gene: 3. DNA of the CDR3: TGTGCCAGTAGTATGGGAGGGGTCAGCACAGATACGCAGTATTTT. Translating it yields CASSMGGVSTDTQYF.

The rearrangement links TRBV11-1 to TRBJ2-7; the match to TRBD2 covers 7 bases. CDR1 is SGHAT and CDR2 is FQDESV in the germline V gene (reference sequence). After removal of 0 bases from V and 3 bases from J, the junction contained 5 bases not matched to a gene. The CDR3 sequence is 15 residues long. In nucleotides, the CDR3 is TGTGCCAGCAGCTTAGCAGCCGGGACTAACTACGAGCAGTACTTC. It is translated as CASSLAAGTNYEQYF.

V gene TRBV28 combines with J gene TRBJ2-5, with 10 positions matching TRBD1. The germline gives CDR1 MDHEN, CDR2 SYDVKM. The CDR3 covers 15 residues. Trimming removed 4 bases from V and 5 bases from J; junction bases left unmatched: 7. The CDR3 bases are TGTGCCAGCAGTTCGACAGGGGGCGGGCGGGAGACCCAGTACTTC. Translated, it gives CASSSTGGGRETQYF.

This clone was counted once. The CDR3 DNA sequence: TGCAGCGTTGATCGGGGGGAGGGTCAGCCCCAGCATTTT. It yields the protein CSVDRGEGQPQHF. The chain uses TRBV29-1 and TRBJ1-5, with D perhaps TRBD1 (5 bases). Germline CDR1 reads SQVTM; CDR2 reads ANQGSEA. CDR3 length equals 13 residues. V was cut by 3 bases and J by 6 bases, with 12 bases left in between.

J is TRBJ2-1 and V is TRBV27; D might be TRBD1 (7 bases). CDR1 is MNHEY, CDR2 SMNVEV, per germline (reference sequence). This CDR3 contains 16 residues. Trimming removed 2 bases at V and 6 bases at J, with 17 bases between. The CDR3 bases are TGTGCCAGCAGTTTACAGTCCAGGGGGAGGTCCAATGAGCAGTTCTTC. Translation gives CASSLQSRGRSNEQFF.

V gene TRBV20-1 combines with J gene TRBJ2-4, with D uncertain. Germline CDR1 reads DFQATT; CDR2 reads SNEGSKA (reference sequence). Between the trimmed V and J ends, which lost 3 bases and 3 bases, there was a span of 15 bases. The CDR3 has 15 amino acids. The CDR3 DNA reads TGCAGTGCTAGTCGACCTAGAGGAAACAAAAACATTCAGTACTTC. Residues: CSASRPRGNKNIQYF.